A selection of T cell receptor beta chains follows, all from one sample in a study of T-cell reconstitution after alpha-beta-depleted transplantation in children. TCRdb analysed the PCR reads with MiXCR anew, one entry per CDR3 protein. The data contain 600,000 to 700,000 distinct CDR3 sequences, less than 15% of them seen just once; the ten biggest clones take up 0.79%. The material sequenced was PBMCs, taken before TCRalphabeta/CD19-depleted stem cell transplant. These TCRs come from a girl aged 2 to 10 with congenital amegakaryocytic thrombocytopenia, due to receive a stem cell transplant. Each CDR3 is given without its conserved first and last residue. The order of the fields is CDR3 protein, J gene, V gene, clone size. Clone size is shown for a subset of rows, as once, few, many or a class of expanded clone.

ASSLVPPQGTYEQY	TRBJ2-7	TRBV11-2	NA
ATSRLAKAIQETQY	TRBJ2-5	TRBV15	many
SAAGLAGSSSYNEQF	TRBJ2-1	TRBV29-1	few
ASSRSLTGGIHEQY	TRBJ2-7	TRBV6-5	NA
ASSIPTGTNEKLF	TRBJ1-4	TRBV7-9	few
ASSLSWKETQY	TRBJ2-5	TRBV7-2	many
ATKLTSYRETQY	TRBJ2-5	TRBV15	few
ATSSSNHNEQF	TRBJ2-1	TRBV15	few
ASSLSQGNTYEQY	TRBJ2-7	TRBV28	many
ASSARADYNEQF	TRBJ2-1	TRBV5-1	many
ASSFGLPEAF	TRBJ1-1	TRBV7-9	many
SVGTATKFT	TRBJ1-2	TRBV29-1	many
ASSDRDTFNEKLF	TRBJ1-4	TRBV18	NA
SASIPRTSLISYEQY	TRBJ2-7	TRBV20-1	NA
ASSLDGRAETQY	TRBJ2-5	TRBV5-4	NA
ATSRNYRQGSYEQY	TRBJ2-7	TRBV15	many
ASSFGGVLNTGELF	TRBJ2-2	TRBV5-1	many
ASSLPGLEADTQY	TRBJ2-3	TRBV12-3/TRBV12-4	NA
ASSENRVLGNEQF	TRBJ2-1	TRBV7-9	many
SARTSGSYLPNEQF	TRBJ2-1	TRBV20-1	NA
ASNPQRTLKTQY	TRBJ2-5	TRBV2	few
SAEGTSAYEQY	TRBJ2-7	TRBV20-1	many
SARDYNGELF	TRBJ2-2	TRBV20-1	many
SASPSGRYTYEQY	TRBJ2-7	TRBV20-1	NA
ASSSTLLAGGTDTQY	TRBJ2-3	TRBV5-1	many
ASGTGTSFTYEQY	TRBJ2-7	TRBV28	many
ASGILAGEYEQY	TRBJ2-7	TRBV6-2/TRBV6-3	NA
ASSQVGGRVGKNIQY	TRBJ2-4	TRBV4-2	NA
SVVDPDASYSYNEQF	TRBJ2-1	TRBV29-1	NA
SATGTVDTQY	TRBJ2-3	TRBV20-1	NA
ASSPISGSSYEQY	TRBJ2-7	TRBV9	few
ASSSGRDRVLYEQY	TRBJ2-7	TRBV5-1	many
ASSLVSSSGSLRREQY	TRBJ2-7	TRBV7-8	NA
ASSIGTPGNTIY	TRBJ1-3	TRBV5-1	many
AWTLAGDPF	TRBJ2-1	TRBV30	few
ASSLSLFRGFEQF	TRBJ2-1	TRBV7-9	few
ASSVIGGEREQF	TRBJ2-1	TRBV9	NA
SAPPPWDSHTNNYGYT	TRBJ1-2	TRBV20-1	NA
ASRRNGVTEAF	TRBJ1-1	TRBV28	few
ASSSQGRNSGANVLT	TRBJ2-6	TRBV7-3	NA